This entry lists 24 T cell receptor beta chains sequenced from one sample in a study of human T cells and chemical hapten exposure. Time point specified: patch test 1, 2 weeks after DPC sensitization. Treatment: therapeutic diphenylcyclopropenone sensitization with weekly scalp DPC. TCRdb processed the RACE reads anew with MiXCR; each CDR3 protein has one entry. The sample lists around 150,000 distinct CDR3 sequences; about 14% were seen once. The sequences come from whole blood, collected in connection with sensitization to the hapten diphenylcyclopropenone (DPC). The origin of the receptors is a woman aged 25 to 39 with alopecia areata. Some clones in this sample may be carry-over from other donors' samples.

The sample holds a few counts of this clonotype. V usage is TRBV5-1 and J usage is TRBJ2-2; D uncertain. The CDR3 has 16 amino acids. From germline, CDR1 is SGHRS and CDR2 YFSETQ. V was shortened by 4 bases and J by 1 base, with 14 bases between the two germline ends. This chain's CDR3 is CASSPSGSQNTGELFF. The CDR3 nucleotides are TGCGCCAGCAGCCCATCGGGCAGTCAGAACACCGGGGAGCTGTTTTTT.

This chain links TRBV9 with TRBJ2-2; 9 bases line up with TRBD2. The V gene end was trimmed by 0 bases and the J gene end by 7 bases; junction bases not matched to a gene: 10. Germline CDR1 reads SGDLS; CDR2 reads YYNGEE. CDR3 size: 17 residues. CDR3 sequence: CASSVGAGGPWNGELFF. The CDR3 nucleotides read TGTGCCAGCAGCGTAGGCGCGGGAGGGCCTTGGAACGGGGAGCTGTTTTTT. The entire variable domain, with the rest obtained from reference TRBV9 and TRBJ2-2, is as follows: DSGVTQTPKHLITATGQRVTLRCSPRSGDLSVYWYQQSLDQGLQFLIQYYNGEERAKGNILERFSAQQFPDLHSELNLSSLELGDSALYFCASSVGAGGPWNGELFFGEGSRLTVL.

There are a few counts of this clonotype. This CDR3 reads CASSLGAGTLETQYF. The CDR3 nucleotides are TGTGCCAGCAGCCTAGGGGCCGGGACTTTAGAGACCCAGTACTTC. The V gene is TRBV6-2 or TRBV6-3, the J gene TRBJ2-5; maybe TRBD2 (6 bases). Trimming took off 6 bases at V and 4 bases at J, with 18 bases between the two ends. From germline, CDR1 is MNHEY and CDR2 SVGEGT. CDR3 length equals 15 residues.

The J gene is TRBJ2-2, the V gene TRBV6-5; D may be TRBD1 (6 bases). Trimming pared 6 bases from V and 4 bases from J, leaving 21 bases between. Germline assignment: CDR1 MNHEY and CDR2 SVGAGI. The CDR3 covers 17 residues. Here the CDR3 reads CASRSDTGFRSTGELFF. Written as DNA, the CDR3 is TGTGCCAGCAGGAGCGATACAGGGTTTCGGAGCACCGGGGAGCTGTTTTTT.

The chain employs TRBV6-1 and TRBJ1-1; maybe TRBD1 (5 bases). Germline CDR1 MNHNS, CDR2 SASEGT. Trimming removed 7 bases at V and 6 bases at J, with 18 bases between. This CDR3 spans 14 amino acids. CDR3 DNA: TGTGCCAGCAAAACACAGGTCCAAGTCGCTGAAGCTTTCTTT. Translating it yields CASKTQVQVAEAFF.

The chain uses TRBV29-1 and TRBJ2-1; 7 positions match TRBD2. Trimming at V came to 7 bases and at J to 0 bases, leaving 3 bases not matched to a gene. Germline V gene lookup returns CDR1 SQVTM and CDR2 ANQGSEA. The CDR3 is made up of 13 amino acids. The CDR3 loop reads CSARLASYNEQFF. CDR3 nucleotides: TGCAGCGCACGACTAGCCTCCTACAATGAGCAGTTCTTC.

The DNA for the CDR3 is TGCAGTGCGGGGCGGGAGGGCCAAATAAGCACAGATACGCAGTATTTT. Translated: CSAGREGQISTDTQYF. V gene TRBV20-1 combines with J gene TRBJ2-3; 9 bases are shared with TRBD2. This CDR3 has 16 residues. From germline, CDR1 is DFQATT and CDR2 SNEGSKA (reference sequence). V lost 6 bases, J lost 0 bases, and 10 bases stayed unmatched.

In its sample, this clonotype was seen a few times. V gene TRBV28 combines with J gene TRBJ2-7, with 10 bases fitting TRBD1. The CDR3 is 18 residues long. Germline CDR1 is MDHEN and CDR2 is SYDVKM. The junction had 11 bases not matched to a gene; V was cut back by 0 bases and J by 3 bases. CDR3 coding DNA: TGTGCCAGCAGTTTATGGTCCGGGACAGGGGCCCTCCACTACGAGCAGTACTTC. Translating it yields CASSLWSGTGALHYEQYF.

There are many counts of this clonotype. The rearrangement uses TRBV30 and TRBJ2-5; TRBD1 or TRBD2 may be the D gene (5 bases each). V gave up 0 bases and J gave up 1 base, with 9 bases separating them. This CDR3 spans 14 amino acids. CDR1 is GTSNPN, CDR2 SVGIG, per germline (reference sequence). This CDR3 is CAWSVGTSQETQYF. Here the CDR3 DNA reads TGTGCCTGGAGTGTCGGGACGAGCCAAGAGACCCAGTACTTC.

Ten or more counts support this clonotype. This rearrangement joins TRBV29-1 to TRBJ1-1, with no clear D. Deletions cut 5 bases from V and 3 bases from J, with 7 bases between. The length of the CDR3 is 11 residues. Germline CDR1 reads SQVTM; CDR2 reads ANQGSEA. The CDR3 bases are TGCAGCGTTTCGTTCGACACTGAAGCTTTCTTT. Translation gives CSVSFDTEAFF.

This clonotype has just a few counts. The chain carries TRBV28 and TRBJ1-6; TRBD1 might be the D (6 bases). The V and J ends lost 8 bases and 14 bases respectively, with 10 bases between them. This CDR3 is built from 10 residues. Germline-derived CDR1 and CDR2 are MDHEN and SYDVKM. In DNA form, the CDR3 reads TGTGCCAGCGGGTGGACAGCCCTCCACTTT. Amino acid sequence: CASGWTALHF.

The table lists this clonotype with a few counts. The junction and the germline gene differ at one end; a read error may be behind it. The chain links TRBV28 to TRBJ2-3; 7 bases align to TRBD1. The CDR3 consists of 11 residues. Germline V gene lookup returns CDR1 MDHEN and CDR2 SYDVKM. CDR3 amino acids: CASSSQGFWHF. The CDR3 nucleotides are TGTGCCAGCAGCTCACAGGGGTTCTGGCATTTT.

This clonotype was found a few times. The CDR3 nucleotides are TGCAGCGGAGCGGGAGGGCTTGGTAATGAGCAGTTCTTC. Translated, it gives CSGAGGLGNEQFF. This chain uses TRBV29-1 with TRBJ2-1, with 10 positions matching TRBD2. The CDR3 is made up of 13 amino acids. In germline, CDR1 is SQVTM, CDR2 ANQGSEA. V was clipped by 7 bases and J by 7 bases; unmatched bases: 7.

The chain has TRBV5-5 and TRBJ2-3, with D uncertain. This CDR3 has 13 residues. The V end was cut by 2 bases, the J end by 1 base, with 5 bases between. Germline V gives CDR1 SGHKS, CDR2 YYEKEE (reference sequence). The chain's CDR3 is CASSFQGTDTQYF. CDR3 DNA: TGTGCCAGCAGCTTTCAAGGCACAGATACGCAGTATTTT.

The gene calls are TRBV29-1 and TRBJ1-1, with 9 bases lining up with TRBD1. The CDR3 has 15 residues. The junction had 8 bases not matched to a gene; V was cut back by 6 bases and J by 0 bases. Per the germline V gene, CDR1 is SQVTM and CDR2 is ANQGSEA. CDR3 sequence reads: CSVGGTGSVNTEAFF. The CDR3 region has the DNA TGCAGCGTGGGGGGGACAGGGTCGGTGAACACTGAAGCTTTCTTT. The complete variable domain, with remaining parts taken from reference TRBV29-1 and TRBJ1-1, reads SAVISQKPSRDICQRGTSLTIQCQVDSQVTMMFWYRQQPGQSLTLIATANQGSEATYESGFVIDKFPISRPNLTFSTLTVSNMSPEDSSIYLCSVGGTGSVNTEAFFGQGTRLTVV.

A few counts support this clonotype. CDR3 region: CASSLALRGSEAFF. CDR3 coding DNA: TGTGCCAGCAGCTTAGCGCTCAGGGGCTCTGAAGCTTTCTTT. This chain uses TRBV7-9 with TRBJ1-1; a possible D gene is TRBD1 (6 bases). The CDR3 spans 14 residues. CDR1 SEHNR and CDR2 FQNEAQ come from the germline V gene (reference sequence). Deletions cut 0 bases from V and 6 bases from J, with 11 bases between.

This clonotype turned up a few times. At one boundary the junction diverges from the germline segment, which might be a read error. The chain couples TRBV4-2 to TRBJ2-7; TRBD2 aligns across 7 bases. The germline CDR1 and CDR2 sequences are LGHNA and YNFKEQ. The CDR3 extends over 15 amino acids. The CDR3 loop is CASSQQAGAFYEQHF. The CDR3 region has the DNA TGTGCCAGCAGCCAACAGGCGGGAGCTTTCTACGAGCAGCACTTC.

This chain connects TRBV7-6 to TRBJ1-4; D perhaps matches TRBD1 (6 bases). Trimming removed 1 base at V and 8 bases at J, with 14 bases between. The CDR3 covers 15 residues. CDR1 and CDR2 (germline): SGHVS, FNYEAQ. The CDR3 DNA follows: TGTGCCAGCAGCTTAGGAATGGGGGCCGGGGAAAAACTGTTTTTT. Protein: CASSLGMGAGEKLFF.

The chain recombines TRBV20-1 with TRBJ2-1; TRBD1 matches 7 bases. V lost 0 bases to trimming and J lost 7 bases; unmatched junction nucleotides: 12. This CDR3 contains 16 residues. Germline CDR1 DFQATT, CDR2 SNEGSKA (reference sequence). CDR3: CSARDGPRQGRNEQFF. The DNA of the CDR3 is TGCAGTGCTAGAGATGGGCCGAGACAGGGAAGGAATGAGCAGTTCTTC.

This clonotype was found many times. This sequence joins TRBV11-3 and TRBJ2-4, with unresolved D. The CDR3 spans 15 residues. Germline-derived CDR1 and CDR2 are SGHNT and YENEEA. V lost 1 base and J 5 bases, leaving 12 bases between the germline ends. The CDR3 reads CASSLGGGNQNIQYF. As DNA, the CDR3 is TGTGCCAGCAGCTTAGGAGGCGGCAACCAAAACATTCAGTACTTC. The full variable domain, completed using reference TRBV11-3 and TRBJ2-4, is EAGVVQSPRYKIIEKKQPVAFWCNPISGHNTLYWYLQNLGQGPELLIRYENEEAVDDSQLPKDRFSAERLKGVDSTLKIQPAELGDSAVYLCASSLGGGNQNIQYFGAGTRLSVL.

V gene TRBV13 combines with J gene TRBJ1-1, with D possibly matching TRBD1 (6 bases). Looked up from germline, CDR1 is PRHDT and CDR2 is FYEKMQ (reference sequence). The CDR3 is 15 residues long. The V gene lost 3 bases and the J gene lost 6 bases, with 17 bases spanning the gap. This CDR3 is CASSFRGRGFAEAFF. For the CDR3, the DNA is TGTGCCAGCAGCTTCCGCGGCAGGGGATTTGCTGAAGCTTTCTTT.

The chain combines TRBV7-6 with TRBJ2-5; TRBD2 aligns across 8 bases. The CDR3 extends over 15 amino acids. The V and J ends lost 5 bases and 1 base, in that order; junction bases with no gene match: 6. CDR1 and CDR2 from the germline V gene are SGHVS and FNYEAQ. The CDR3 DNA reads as TGTGCCAGCAGCAGACGGACTAGCAGCCAAGAGACCCAGTACTTC. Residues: CASSRRTSSQETQYF.

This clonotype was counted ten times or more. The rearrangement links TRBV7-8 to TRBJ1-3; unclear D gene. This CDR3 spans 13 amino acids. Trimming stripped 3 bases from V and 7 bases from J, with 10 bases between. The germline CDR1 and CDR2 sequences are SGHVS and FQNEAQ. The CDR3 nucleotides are TGTGCCAGCAGCTTGGGCGGGATCAACACCATATATTTT. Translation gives CASSLGGINTIYF. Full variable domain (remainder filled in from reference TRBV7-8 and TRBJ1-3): GAGVSQSPRYKVAKRGQDVALRCDPISGHVSLFWYQQALGQGPEFLTYFQNEAQLDKSGLPSDRFFAERPEGSVSTLKIQRTQQEDSAVYLCASSLGGINTIYFGEGSWLTVV.

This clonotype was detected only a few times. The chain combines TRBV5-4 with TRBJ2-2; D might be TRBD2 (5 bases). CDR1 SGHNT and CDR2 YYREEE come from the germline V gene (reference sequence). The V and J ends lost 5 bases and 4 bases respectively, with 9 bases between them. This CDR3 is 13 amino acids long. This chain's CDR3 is CASSLDFTGELFF. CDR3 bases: TGTGCCAGCAGTCTGGACTTCACCGGGGAGCTGTTTTTT.